This T cell receptor (beta chain) was recovered during a study of human thymus T cells. The assay was immunoSEQ multiplex PCR, and TCRdb's table has in-frame clones only and misses some. The sample yields tens of thousands of clones, roughly 96% seen once. Obtained as resections during corrective heart surgery, the thymus tissue was then studied. This CDR3 is 18 amino acids long. Looked up from germline, CDR1 is LGHNA and CDR2 is YNFKEQ. Trimming removed 0 bases from V and 8 bases from J; junction bases left unmatched: 17. This TCR derives from a boy younger than two with a congenital heart defect but otherwise immunologically healthy. The sample comprised thymus tissue. This sequence joins TRBV4-2 and TRBJ1-2, with TRBD1 matching over 8 bases. The CDR3: CASSQDRSAPGGARGYTF. The CDR3 DNA is TGTGCCAGCAGCCAAGATCGTTCCGCGCCAGGGGGCGCGCGGGGCTACACCTTC.